This entry lists 5 T cell receptor beta chains sequenced from one sample in a study of T cell repertoires in cytomegalovirus infection. TCRdb recomputed calls from the reads with MiXCR, one row per CDR3 protein. The table lists 630,000 or so distinct CDR3 sequences, approximately 24% of them singletons, with 8% in the top ten. Sequenced: CD8+ T cells from PBMCs. These receptors originate from a human donor in good health (CMV status not recorded). Some clones in this sample may be carry-over from other donors' samples.

This clonotype was detected only a few times. This chain joins TRBV2 and TRBJ2-1; 11 nucleotides line up with TRBD2. The CDR3 extends over 14 amino acids. The V gene's germline CDR1 is SNHLY and CDR2 FYNNEI. V was pared by 7 bases and J by 4 bases, with 3 bases of the junction left unmatched. CDR3 protein: CASIGLAGYNEQFF. Here the CDR3 DNA reads TGTGCCAGCATCGGACTAGCGGGTTACAATGAGCAGTTCTTC.

The chain has TRBV7-9 and TRBJ2-7; perhaps TRBD1 as D (6 bases). V was cut by 1 base and J by 5 bases, with 15 bases left in between. This CDR3 spans 15 amino acids. The germline gives CDR1 SEHNR, CDR2 FQNEAQ (reference sequence). In nucleotides, the CDR3 is TGTGCCAGCAGCTTAGGGGTAGGGGGAATCGACGAGCAGTACGTC. It is translated as CASSLGVGGIDEQYV.

Notes on this clonotype: A much larger clone lies a single base off, so this may be a read error. The rearrangement uses TRBV7-8 and TRBJ1-1; D is uncertain. Trimming stripped 5 bases from V and 3 bases from J, with 13 bases between. This CDR3 comprises 14 residues. Per germline, CDR1 SGHVS and CDR2 FQNEAQ. CDR3 DNA: TGTGCCAGCAGCGGGCCGGAACATGACACTGAAGCTTTCTTT. Translation gives CASSGPEHDTEAFF.

There are a few counts of this clonotype. The chain couples TRBV20-1 to TRBJ1-2; 8 bases match TRBD1. Per germline, CDR1 DFQATT and CDR2 SNEGSKA (reference sequence). The length of the CDR3 is 13 residues. V was clipped by 5 bases and J by 3 bases; unmatched bases: 5. CDR3 residues: CSAADRVDYGYTF. CDR3 coding DNA: TGCAGTGCTGCGGACAGGGTGGACTATGGCTACACCTTC.

This chain connects TRBV7-6 to TRBJ1-1; unclear D gene. The V gene lost 3 bases and the J gene lost 3 bases, with 8 bases spanning the gap. The CDR3 length is 13 residues. CDR1 and CDR2 (germline): SGHVS, FNYEAQ. The CDR3: CASSFGVHTEAFF. The CDR3 DNA reads as TGTGCCAGCAGCTTTGGGGTCCACACTGAAGCTTTCTTT.